This T cell receptor beta chain was identified during a study of cytotoxic CD8 clonotypes in ibrutinib-treated CLL. General study findings and limits: The times at which samples were taken varied between sustained-remission and progressing patients.

T cells were sequenced at a targeted depth of 1 in 200,000 to 1 in 1 million. The protocol was immunoSEQ multiplex PCR, while the TCRdb copy is restricted to in-frame clones and leaves out a portion. This table holds hundreds of thousands of clones, 60% to 80% found once. Germline lookup yields CDR1 SQVTM and CDR2 ANQGSEA. The CDR3 is 13 residues long. The ends lost 7 bases at V and 6 bases at J; junction bases unmatched: 10. On this clone: The antigen is undetermined.

This rearrangement joins TRBV29-1 to TRBJ2-5, with TRBD2 identical over 8 bases. This receptor was taken from a human donor with chronic lymphocytic leukemia. Sequenced material: PBMCs, taken after 36 months of ibrutinib treatment. The CDR3 loop is CSAARGGGQTQYF. CDR3 DNA sequence: TGCAGCGCCGCCCGGGGGGGTGGGCAGACCCAGTACTTC.